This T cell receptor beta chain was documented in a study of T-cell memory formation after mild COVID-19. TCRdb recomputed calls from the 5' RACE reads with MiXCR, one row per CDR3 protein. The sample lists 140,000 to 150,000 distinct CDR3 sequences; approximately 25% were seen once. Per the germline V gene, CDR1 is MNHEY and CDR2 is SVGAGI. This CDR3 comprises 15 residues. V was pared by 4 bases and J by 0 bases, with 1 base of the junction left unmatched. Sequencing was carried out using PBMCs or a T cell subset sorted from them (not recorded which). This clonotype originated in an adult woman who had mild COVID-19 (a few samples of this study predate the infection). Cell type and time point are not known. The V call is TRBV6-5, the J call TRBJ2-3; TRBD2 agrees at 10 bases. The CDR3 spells CASSLTSGSTDTQYF. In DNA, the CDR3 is TGTGCCAGCAGTTTGACTAGCGGGAGCACAGATACGCAGTATTTT.